The T cell receptor beta chain under discussion was sequenced for a study of technical replicates of blood from a handful of donors. The CDR3 extends over 14 amino acids. Trimming stripped 0 bases from V and 9 bases from J, with 15 bases between. Per the germline V gene, CDR1 is MNHNS and CDR2 is SASEGT. This table comes from immunoSEQ multiplex PCR, and its TCRdb copy is limited to in-frame clones, with some not included. Among some 77,000 clones listed, around 96% were seen once. This TCR was recovered from a human donor in good health. The V and J genes are TRBV6-1 and TRBJ2-7; D might be TRBD2 (5 bases). The sequencing sample was made of T cells isolated from PBMCs. In DNA, the CDR3 is TGTGCCAGCAGTGAAGCGCGGGCCAAATCGAGGCAGTACTTC. It is translated as CASSEARAKSRQYF.